This T cell receptor beta chain comes out of a study of shared clonotypes between healthy human individuals (dated by TCRdb to the early 2020s). For the study in its entirety: Two women and a few men aged 18 to 49 years were included in the cohort. For each donor, CD4 naive and CD4 memory were each given three plates, CD8 naive was given two plates, and CD8 memory was given one plate. Blood TCR repertoires of roughly five healthy adults were deeply sequenced to estimate repertoire size and the extent of clonotype sharing between individuals. To increase sequencing depth and limit assay-specific biases, different laboratories used diverse techniques to prepare libraries and sequence TCR repertoires. Per donor, leukapheresis produced somewhere between about 0.85 and 10 billion PBMCs.

Based on the germline V gene, the CDR1 and CDR2 sequences are SGDLS and YYNGEE. Clipping removes 3 bases from V and 5 bases from J, with 8 as the unmatched junction base count. Counted from cysteine to phenylalanine, this CDR3 has 15 amino acids. CDR3 DNA is the only sequence kept; it has 45 bases, read in frame from the first base. Broad study findings and their caveats: Rarefaction of sorted-subset datasets indicated incomplete sequencing despite the large sequencing depth. The genetic and exposure-history diversity represented was limited by the small number of donors. Naive subsets generally had larger estimated clonotype richness than memory subsets did. Sampling was restricted to blood, and TCR repertoires in tissue are likely to differ from TCR repertoires in blood. Based on pairwise subsampling, the degree of clonotype sharing among donors was expected to be affected by sequencing depth. Higher generation probabilities were observed for clonotypes shared by all four sorted-subset donors than for non-shared clonotypes. Around 5% of naive CD4, more than 3% of naive CD8, 2.3% of memory CD4, and around 0.42% of memory CD8 clonotypes were shared across four donors.

TCR CDR3 regions were amplified from genomic DNA by multiplex PCR using the deep immunoSEQ assay. Extracted genomic DNA from each cell subset was spread evenly across all wells of several immunoSEQ 96-well plates, with each plate serving as a replicate. For sorted subsets, each replicate PCR was loaded with around 200 ng genomic DNA, equivalent to about 30,000 T cell genomes. Purified libraries were measured with a Qubit 3.0 fluorometer, size-checked on a Bioanalyzer 2100, and measured again with the KAPA Library Quantification kit. Every immunoSEQ 96-well plate was sequenced on a separate single-read 150-cycle Illumina NextSeq 550 flow cell. The authors' pipeline ran thus. Because the immunoSEQ output included only junctional sequences and no quality scores, the filtering could not be the same as the filtering used for full-length reads. To assign V/J genes and CDR3, sequences were annotated using PyIR, a Python wrapper for IgBLAST v1.9, with IMGT germline references. Reads were filtered out if the reads had weak V/J assignments (E-value above 1e-6), no CDR3, stop codons, out-of-frame junctions, or ambiguous translated residues. V3J clonotypes were defined as sequences sharing an identical inferred V gene, J gene, and CDR3 amino acid sequence. Percentage overlap between repertoires was calculated by dividing the number of shared unique clonotypes by the size of the smaller repertoire. RTK rarefaction, the Chao1 estimator, and Recon v2.1 estimates of unobserved clonotypes were used to assess repertoire richness. OLGA was used to compute generation probabilities for all TCRbeta clonotypes that the gDNA method yielded from a few donors. The table was pulled from immuneACCESS by TCRdb, which kept in-frame rearrangements only. Such tables lose some clones; where checked, under half of the loss comes from unresolved V genes, and the rest has no known cause. D and trimming were read from the DNA, whereas the V and J calls and clone size are those reported in that table. This sample has under 1,100,000 clones in its table, and approximately 80% of those were observed once. The ten largest make up under 0.8% of the sample.

Donors were healthy HIV-negative adults with no recently reported acute infections or vaccinations. Every donor was a Caucasian adult residing in Nashville, Tennessee, USA. CD4+ T cells were enriched by magnetic negative selection, after which naive cells were positively selected on CD45RA and the negative fraction was taken as the memory subset. After blood collection by leukapheresis, PBMCs were isolated using Ficoll-Histopaque density gradient centrifugation and then cryopreserved in the vapor phase of liquid nitrogen. Analytical flow cytometry was used to check the purity and quantity of every magnetically sorted T cell population. Genomic DNA was isolated from every sorted fraction and measured by UV absorbance on a Nanodrop 2000c. Comment on this clone: The clone's antigen remains unknown. Within one base of it there is no much larger clone, and no base qualities were kept.

The sample was memory CD4+ T cells from PBMCs. The sample's cell subset or site label is to be understood as: CD45RA-negative fraction. This receptor chain uses TRBV9 and TRBJ2-5, with 9 junctional bases fitting TRBD2. This TCR came from a man aged 18 to 35 in good health. Some clones in this sample may be carry-over from other donors' samples. The nucleotide sequence reads as follows: TGTGCCAGCAGCGCCGAACTAGCGGGTGCGGAGACCCAGTACTTC. Its protein reads: CASSAELAGAETQYF.